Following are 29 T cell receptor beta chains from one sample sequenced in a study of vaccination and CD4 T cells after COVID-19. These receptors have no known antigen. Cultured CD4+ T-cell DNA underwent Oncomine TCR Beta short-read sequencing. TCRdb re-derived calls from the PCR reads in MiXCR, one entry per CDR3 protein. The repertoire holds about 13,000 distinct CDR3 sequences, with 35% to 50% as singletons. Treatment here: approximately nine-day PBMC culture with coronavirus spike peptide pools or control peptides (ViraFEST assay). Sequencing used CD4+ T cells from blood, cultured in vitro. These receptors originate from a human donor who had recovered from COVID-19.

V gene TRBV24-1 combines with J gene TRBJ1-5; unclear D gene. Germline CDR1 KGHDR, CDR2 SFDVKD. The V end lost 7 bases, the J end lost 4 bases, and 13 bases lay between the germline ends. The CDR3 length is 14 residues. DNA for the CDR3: TGTGCCACCAGAGGCCCTGGAGGTAATCAGCCCCAGCATTTT. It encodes CATRGPGGNQPQHF.

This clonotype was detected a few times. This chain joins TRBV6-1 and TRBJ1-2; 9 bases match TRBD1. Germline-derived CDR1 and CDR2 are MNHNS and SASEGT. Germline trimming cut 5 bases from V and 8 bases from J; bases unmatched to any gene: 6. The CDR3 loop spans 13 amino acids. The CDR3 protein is CASSTGGARGYTF. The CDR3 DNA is TGTGCCAGCAGTACAGGGGGCGCCCGGGGCTACACCTTC.

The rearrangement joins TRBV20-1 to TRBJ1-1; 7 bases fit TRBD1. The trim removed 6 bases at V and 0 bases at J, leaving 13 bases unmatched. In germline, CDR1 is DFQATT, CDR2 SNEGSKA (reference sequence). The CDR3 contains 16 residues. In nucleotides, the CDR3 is TGCAGTGCGGAAAGACAGGGCAGGGCTTTGAACACTGAAGCTTTCTTT. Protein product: CSAERQGRALNTEAFF.

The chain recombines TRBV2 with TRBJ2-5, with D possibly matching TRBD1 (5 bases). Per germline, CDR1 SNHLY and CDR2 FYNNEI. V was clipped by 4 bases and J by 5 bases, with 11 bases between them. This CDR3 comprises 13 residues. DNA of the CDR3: TGTGCCAGCAGTGGGCCCAAGGGGGAGACCCAGTACTTC. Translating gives CASSGPKGETQYF. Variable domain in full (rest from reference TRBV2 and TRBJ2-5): EPEVTQTPSHQVTQMGQEVILRCVPISNHLYFYWYRQILGQKVEFLVSFYNNEISEKSEIFDDQFSVERPDGSNFTLKIRSTKLEDSAMYFCASSGPKGETQYFGPGTRLLVL.

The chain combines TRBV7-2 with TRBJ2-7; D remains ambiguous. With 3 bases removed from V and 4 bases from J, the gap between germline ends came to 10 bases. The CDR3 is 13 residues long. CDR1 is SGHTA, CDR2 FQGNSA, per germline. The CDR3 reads CASSLTLGYEQYF. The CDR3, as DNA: TGTGCCAGCAGCTTGACTTTAGGGTACGAGCAGTACTTC.

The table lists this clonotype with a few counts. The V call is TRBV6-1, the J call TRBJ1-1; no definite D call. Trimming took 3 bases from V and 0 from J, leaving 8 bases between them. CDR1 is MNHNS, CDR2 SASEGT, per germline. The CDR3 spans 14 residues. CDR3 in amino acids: CASSDLHLNTEAFF. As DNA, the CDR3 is TGTGCCAGCAGTGATTTACACCTGAACACTGAAGCTTTCTTT.

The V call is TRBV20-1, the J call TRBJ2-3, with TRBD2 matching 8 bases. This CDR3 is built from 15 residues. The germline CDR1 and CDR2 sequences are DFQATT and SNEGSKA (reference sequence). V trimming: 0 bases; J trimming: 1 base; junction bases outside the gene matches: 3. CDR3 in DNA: TGCAGTGCTAGAGATCCGCGGGAGGGCACAGATACGCAGTATTTT. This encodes CSARDPREGTDTQYF.

The CDR3 here is CATRDYMNTGELFF. CDR3 in DNA: TGTGCCACCAGAGACTATATGAACACCGGGGAGCTGTTTTTT. This sequence joins TRBV24-1 and TRBJ2-2, with TRBD2 as a possible D gene (5 bases). CDR1 and CDR2 from the germline V gene are KGHDR and SFDVKD. V was clipped by 7 bases and J by 1 base, with 9 bases between them. The CDR3 runs 14 residues.

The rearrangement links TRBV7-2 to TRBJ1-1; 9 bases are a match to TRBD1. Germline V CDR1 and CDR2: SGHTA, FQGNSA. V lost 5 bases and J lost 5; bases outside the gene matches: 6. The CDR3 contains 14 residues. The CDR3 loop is CASSRPTGGTEAFF. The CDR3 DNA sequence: TGTGCCAGCAGCCGGCCGACAGGGGGTACTGAAGCTTTCTTT.

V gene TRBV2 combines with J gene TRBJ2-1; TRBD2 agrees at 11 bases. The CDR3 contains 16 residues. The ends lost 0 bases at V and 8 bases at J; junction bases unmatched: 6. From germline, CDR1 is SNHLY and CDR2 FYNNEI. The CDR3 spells CASSEAASGRQYEQFF. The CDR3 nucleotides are TGTGCCAGCAGTGAAGCAGCTAGCGGGAGGCAGTATGAGCAGTTCTTC.

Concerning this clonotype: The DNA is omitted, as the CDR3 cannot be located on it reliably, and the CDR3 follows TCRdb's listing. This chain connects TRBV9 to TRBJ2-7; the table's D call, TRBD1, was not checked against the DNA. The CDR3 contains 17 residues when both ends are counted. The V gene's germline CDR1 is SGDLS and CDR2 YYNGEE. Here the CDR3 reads CASSVGGGSGTLYERYF.

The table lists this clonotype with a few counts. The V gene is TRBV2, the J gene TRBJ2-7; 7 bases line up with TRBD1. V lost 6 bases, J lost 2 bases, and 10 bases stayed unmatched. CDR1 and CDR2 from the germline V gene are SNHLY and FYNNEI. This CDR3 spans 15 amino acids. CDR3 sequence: CASRKPGQKTYEQYF. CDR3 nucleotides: TGTGCCAGCAGGAAACCGGGACAGAAGACCTACGAGCAGTACTTC.

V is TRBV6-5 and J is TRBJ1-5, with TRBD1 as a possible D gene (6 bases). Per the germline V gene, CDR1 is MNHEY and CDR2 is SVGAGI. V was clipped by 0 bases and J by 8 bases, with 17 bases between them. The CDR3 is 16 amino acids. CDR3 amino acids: CASSYSGQSGAKPQHF. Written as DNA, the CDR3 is TGTGCCAGCAGTTACTCAGGACAGTCGGGGGCGAAGCCCCAGCATTTT.

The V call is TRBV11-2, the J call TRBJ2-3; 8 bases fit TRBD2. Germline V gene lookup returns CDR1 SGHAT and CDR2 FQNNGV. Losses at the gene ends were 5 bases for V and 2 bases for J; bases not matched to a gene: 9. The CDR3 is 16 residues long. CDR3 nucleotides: TGTGCCAGCAGCCGCATAGCGGGGCTATCCACAGATACGCAGTATTTT. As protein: CASSRIAGLSTDTQYF.

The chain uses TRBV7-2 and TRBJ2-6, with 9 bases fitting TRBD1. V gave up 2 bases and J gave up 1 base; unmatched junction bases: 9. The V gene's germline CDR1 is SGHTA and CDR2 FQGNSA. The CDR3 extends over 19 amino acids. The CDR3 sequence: CASSLIRDRVRSGANVLTF. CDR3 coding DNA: TGTGCCAGCAGCTTAATCCGGGACAGGGTTAGGTCTGGGGCCAACGTCCTGACTTTC.

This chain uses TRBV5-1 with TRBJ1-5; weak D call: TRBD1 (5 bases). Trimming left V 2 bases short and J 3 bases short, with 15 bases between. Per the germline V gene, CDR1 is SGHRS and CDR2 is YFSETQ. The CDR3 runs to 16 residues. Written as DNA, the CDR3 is TGCGCCAGCAGCTTTCCGGGACGGGAACTCAATCAGCCCCAGCATTTT. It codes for CASSFPGRELNQPQHF.

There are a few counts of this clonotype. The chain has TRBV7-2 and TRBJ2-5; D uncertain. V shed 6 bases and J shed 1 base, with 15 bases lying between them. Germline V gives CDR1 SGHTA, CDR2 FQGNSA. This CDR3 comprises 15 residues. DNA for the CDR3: TGTGCCAGCAGGGAGTTAGCAGCCCCCCAAGAGACCCAGTACTTC. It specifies CASRELAAPQETQYF.

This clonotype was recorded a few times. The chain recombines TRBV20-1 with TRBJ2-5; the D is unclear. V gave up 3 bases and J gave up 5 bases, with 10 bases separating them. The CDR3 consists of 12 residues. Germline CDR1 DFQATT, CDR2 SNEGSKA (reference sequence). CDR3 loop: CSARSDWETQYF. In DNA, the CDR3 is TGCAGTGCTAGGAGTGATTGGGAGACCCAGTACTTC.

DNA for the CDR3: TGCAGTGCTAGAGATGGGGCTTCCTATAATTCACCCCTCCACTTT. Translating it yields CSARDGASYNSPLHF. The chain has TRBV20-1 and TRBJ1-6, with D possibly TRBD1 on 5 matching bases. The V gene's germline CDR1 is DFQATT and CDR2 SNEGSKA (reference sequence). CDR3 length equals 15 residues. V was shortened by 0 bases and J by 1 base, with 7 bases between the two germline ends.

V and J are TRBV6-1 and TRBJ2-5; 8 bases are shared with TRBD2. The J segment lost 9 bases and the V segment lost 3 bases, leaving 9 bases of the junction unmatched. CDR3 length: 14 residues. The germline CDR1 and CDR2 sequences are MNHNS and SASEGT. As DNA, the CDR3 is TGTGCCAGCAGTGAGCGGGGGGCCCCCTCGGCCCAGTACTTC. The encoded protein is CASSERGAPSAQYF.

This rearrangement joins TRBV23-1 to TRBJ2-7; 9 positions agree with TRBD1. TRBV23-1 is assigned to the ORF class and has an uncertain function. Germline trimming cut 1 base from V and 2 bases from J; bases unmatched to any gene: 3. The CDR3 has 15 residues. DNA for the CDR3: TGCGCCAGCAGTCAATGGGGACAGGGTGCCTACGAGCAGTACTTC. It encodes CASSQWGQGAYEQYF.

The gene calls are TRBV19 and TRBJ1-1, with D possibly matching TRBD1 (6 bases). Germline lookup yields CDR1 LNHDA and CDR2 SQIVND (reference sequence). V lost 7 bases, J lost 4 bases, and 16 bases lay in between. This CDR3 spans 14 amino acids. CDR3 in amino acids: CASIDRSRGTEAFF. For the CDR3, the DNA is TGTGCCAGTATCGACAGGTCGCGCGGCACTGAAGCTTTCTTT.

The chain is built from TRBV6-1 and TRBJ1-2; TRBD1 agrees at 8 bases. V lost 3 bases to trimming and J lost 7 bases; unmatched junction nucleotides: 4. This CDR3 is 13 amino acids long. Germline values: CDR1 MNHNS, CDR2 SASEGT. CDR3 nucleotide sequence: TGTGCCAGCAGTGAGCAGGGGGCCAGTGGCTACACCTTC. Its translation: CASSEQGASGYTF.

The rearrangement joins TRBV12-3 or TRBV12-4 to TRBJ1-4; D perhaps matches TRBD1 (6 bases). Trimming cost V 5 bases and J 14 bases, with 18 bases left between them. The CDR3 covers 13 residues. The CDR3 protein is CASSAVTGTLLFF. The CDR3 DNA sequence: TGTGCCAGCAGTGCCGTGACAGGTACACTCCTGTTTTTT.

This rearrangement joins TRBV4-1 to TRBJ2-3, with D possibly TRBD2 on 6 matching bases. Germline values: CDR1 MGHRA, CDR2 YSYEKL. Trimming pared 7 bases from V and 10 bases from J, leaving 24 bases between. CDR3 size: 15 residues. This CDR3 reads CASTLSGTRSFSQYF. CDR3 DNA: TGCGCCAGCACGCTCTCCGGGACTCGGTCCTTCTCGCAGTATTTT.

The CDR3 region is CASSFGSGRTTDTQYF. CDR3 DNA: TGTGCCAGCAGCTTCGGTAGCGGCAGAACCACAGATACGCAGTATTTT. This chain connects TRBV7-2 to TRBJ2-3; weak D call: TRBD2 (6 bases). The V end was cut by 3 bases, the J end by 2 bases, with 15 bases between. Germline CDR1 and CDR2: SGHTA and FQGNSA. The CDR3 loop spans 16 amino acids.

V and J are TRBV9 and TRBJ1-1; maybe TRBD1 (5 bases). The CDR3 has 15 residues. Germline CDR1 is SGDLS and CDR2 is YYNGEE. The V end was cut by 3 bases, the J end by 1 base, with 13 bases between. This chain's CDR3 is CASSGQLGGNTEAFF. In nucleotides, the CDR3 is TGTGCCAGCAGCGGTCAGCTCGGGGGGAACACTGAAGCTTTCTTT.

The CDR3 is CASSLTPPWGRDTEAFF. CDR3 in DNA: TGTGCCAGCAGCTTAACCCCTCCCTGGGGGCGCGACACTGAAGCTTTCTTT. V is TRBV7-2 and J is TRBJ1-1; D might be TRBD1 (6 bases). The CDR3 loop spans 17 amino acids. Trimming stripped 2 bases from V and 3 bases from J, with 19 bases between. CDR1 is SGHTA, CDR2 FQGNSA, per germline.

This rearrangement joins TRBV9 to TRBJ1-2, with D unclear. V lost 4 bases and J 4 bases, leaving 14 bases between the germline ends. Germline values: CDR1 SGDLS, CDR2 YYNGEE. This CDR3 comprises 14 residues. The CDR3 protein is CASSLDGFTYGYTF. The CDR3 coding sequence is TGTGCCAGCAGCCTCGACGGGTTTACCTATGGCTACACCTTC.